Described below is a single T cell receptor (beta chain) sequence and its context. All enrollees were roughly 18 to 100 years old and from 24 US areas. Clinical history as reported by participants underpinned cohort assignment. This sample is drawn from a study of blood T cell repertoires in COVID-19. For the study at large: The cDNA or gDNA used as material had been derived from T cells, B-cell-depleted T cells, or PBMCs.

Assay used: immunoSEQ multiplex PCR; TCRdb lists only in-frame clones, some missing. Of around 240,000 clones in the sample, roughly nine tenths were seen once. Trimming pared 7 bases from V and 2 bases from J, leaving 14 bases between. From germline, CDR1 is GTSNPN and CDR2 SVGIG (reference sequence). The CDR3 runs 13 residues. The V and J genes are TRBV30 and TRBJ1-1, with D possibly TRBD1 on 6 matching bases. Sequences were obtained from PBMCs or T cells enriched from blood (not recorded which). The sequence was collected from a human donor in a cohort exposed to, infected with or recovered from COVID-19 (not recorded which). The donor label of this sample is uncertain. The CDR3 region is CASHRVANTEAFF. The CDR3 nucleotides read TGTGCCTCTCACAGGGTGGCCAACACTGAAGCTTTCTTT.